Detailed here is one T cell receptor (beta chain). The sample holds one count of this clone. The target of this receptor is not known. No base quality values were provided; no much bigger clone lies one nucleotide off. The treatment or condition label, as the study defines it: 15 to 20 received Ad26.COV2.S at low or high dose, single or two shots; about five received placebo; per-sample allocation not given. Repertoires of vaccine and placebo recipients were sequenced from samples taken on day 63 after the first injection. Between 29 July and 7 August 2020, Cohort 1b enrolled about 27 adults aged 18-55 years at one site in Boston, USA. Ad26.COV2.S consisted of a replication-incompetent adenovirus type 26 vector by which a prefusion-stabilized SARS-CoV-2 spike protein from the original Wuhan strain was expressed. This entry belongs to a study of Ad26.COV2.S vaccination and SARS-CoV-2 variants (dated by TCRdb to the early 2020s). Concerning the study at large: Donors in the vaccine arm were drawn from COV1001, a multicentre, randomized, double-blind, placebo-controlled phase I-IIa trial testing Ad26.COV2.S in healthy adults. Ad26.COV2.S was administered intramuscularly at 5 x 10^10 or 1 x 10^11 viral particles, either as a single shot or as two shots given 56 days apart. The TCR-sequenced set comprised around 30 samples: around 20 Ad26.COV2.S vaccine recipients, 5 placebo recipients and 8 SARS-CoV-2 convalescent individuals. Throughout the experiments and outcome assessment, investigators stayed blinded to trial group allocation. Trial participants were randomized into five groups of five: low-dose or high-dose Ad26.COV2.S given once or twice, or placebo on both occasions. TCRbeta repertoire sequencing was used to assess the specificity and breadth of SARS-CoV-2-reactive T cell receptors after Ad26.COV2.S vaccination.

V ends up 5 bases short and J 9 bases short, with an unmatched junction base count of 7. The CDR3 covers 13 residues, taking in both the cysteine and the phenylalanine. Of all the DNA, just the CDR3 is kept, 39 bases in frame from base 1. The immunoSEQ Assay was the method used to sequence TCRbeta CDR3 regions. After extraction, genomic DNA underwent amplification by bias-controlled multiplex PCR, followed by high-throughput sequencing. In the authors' own workflow: To quantify the absolute abundance of each unique TCRbeta CDR3 region, sequences were collapsed and filtered. Usable DNA was measured by amplifying reference genes present in all nucleated cells, and TCRbeta template counts were normalized to that usable DNA to estimate T cell fraction. Repertoire TCRs were annotated as SARS-CoV-2-specific by exact matching of V gene, CDR3 amino acid sequence and J gene to a known reactive TCR set. MIRA supplied the reference SARS-CoV-2 TCR set, which was filtered for enrichment in COVID-19-positive ImmuneCODE repertoires so that public or cross-reactive TCRs were removed. Using the MIRA antigens, annotated TCRs were further analysed by specific ORF or by position within an ORF. Depth was the summed frequency of annotated unique rearrangements, while breadth was defined as annotated unique rearrangements over total unique productive rearrangements. Two-sided Wilcoxon rank-sum tests were applied when comparing TCR breadth between groups. TCRdb took over this immuneACCESS table, retaining in-frame rearrangements with V and J assigned. Such tables are incomplete; in checked studies, under half of the missing clones stem from an unresolved V gene, and the remainder is unexplained. V and J calls and clone size come straight from that table; D and trimming were deduced from the DNA. This sample gives around 270,000 clones in total; around 88% of them show up just once. The ten largest account for less than 3.5% of the sample.

What the research found in general, with its limitations: The study was not powered for comparison of responses between vaccine doses or regimens. After vaccination, spike-specific CD8+ and CD4+ T cell responses were reported to show substantial breadth. According to the authors, total T cell responses may have been underestimated by the TCR breadth and depth analyses. Vaccine and placebo recipients had comparable non-spike TCR breadth, which fits with the vaccine containing only spike. Higher spike-specific TCR breadth was observed in Ad26.COV2.S recipients than in placebo recipients (P = 0.0014).

The chain uses TRBV12-3 or TRBV12-4 and TRBJ2-1, with TRBD1 identical over 7 junction bases. Specimen: peripheral blood, collected in a trial of Ad26.COV2.S vaccine versus placebo. The TCR sequence derives from a person aged 18-60 years who received the Ad26.COV2.S COVID-19 vaccine or a placebo. CDR3 protein: CASSLTGTGEQFF. The DNA sequence follows: TGTGCCAGCAGTCTGACAGGGACGGGTGAGCAGTTCTTC.